The present TCR beta chain was sequenced within a study of cytomegalovirus exposure and HLA in healthy donors. In the study overall: A subsequent analysis stated that the roughly 130 validation repertoires were run on the same platform as the approximately 700 first-cohort repertoires. Findings of the study overall: Subsequent analysis showed first-cohort TCR clusters tending to co-occur in some 120 validation repertoires. Whilst most TCR sequences proved rare, a subset of public TCRs occurred across many donors.

Clones were read by immunoSEQ multiplex PCR, and TCRdb kept only the in-frame ones, dropping some. Among roughly 200,000 clones, around nine tenths were seen once, and the ten largest hold roughly 6.6%. A note on this clone: Its antigen is still unknown.

The CDR3 runs to 13 residues. Trimming shortened V by 6 bases and J by 0 bases, and 5 bases separated the two germline ends. The germline V gene has CDR1 MNHEY and CDR2 SVGAGI. The donors were in the approximately 120-subject validation cohort, distinct from the roughly 700-subject first cohort. The sequenced sample consisted of PBMCs. The chain recombines TRBV6-5 with TRBJ2-2; no clear D gene. This clonotype was sampled from a man younger than 40 in good health and CMV-seropositive. DNA for the CDR3: TGTGCCAGCAGGCGACCGAACACCGGGGAGCTGTTTTTT. This codes for CASRRPNTGELFF.